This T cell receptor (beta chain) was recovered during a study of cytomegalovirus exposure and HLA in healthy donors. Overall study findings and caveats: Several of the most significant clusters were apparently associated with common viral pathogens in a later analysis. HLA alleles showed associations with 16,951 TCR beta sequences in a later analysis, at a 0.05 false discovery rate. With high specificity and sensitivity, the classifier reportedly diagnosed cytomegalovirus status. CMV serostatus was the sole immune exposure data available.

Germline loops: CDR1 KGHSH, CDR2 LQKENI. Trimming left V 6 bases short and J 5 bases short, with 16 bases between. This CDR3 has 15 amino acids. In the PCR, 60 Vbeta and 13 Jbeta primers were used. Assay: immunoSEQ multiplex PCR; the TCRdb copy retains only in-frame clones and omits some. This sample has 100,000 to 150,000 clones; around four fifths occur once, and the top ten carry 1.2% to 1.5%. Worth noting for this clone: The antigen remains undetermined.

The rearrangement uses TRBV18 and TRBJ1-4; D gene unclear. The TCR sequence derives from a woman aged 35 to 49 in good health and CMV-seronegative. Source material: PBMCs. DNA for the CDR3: TGTGCCAGCTCGCTCGAGGGAGGACCCAATGAAAAACTGTTTTTT. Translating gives CASSLEGGPNEKLFF.